The clone carrying this T cell receptor (beta chain) was detected only once. The data originate from a study of blood T cell repertoires in COVID-19. In the study overall: The United States, Italy and Spain provided the acute and convalescent COVID-19 samples. PBMCs, B-cell-depleted T cells, or T cells provided the cDNA or gDNA that made up the material.

Assay used: immunoSEQ multiplex PCR; TCRdb lists only in-frame clones, some missing. The sample shows about 200,000 clones, around 83% of them seen only once. The receptor's source is a woman aged 45-60 years with COVID-19, enrolled during active disease. The sequencing input was peripheral blood.

CDR3 residues: CASSTTGAAQPQHF. The CDR3 DNA is TGTGCCAGCAGCACCACAGGGGCTGCTCAGCCCCAGCATTTT. The rearrangement joins TRBV28 to TRBJ1-5; 7 nucleotides match TRBD1. Germline V gives CDR1 MDHEN, CDR2 SYDVKM. This CDR3 comprises 14 residues. The V and J ends lost 6 bases and 6 bases, in that order; junction bases with no gene match: 8.